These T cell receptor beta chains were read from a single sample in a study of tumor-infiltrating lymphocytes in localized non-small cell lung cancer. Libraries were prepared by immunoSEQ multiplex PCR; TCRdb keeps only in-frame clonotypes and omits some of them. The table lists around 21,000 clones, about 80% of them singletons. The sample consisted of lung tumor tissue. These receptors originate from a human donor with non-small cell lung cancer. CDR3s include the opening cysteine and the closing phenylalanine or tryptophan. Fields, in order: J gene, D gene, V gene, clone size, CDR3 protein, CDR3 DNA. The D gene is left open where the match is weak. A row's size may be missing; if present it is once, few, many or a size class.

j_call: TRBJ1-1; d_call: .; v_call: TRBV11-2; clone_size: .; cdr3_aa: CASSLGGGANTEAFF; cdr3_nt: TGTGCCAGCAGCTTAGGGGGGGGTGCGAACACTGAAGCTTTCTTT
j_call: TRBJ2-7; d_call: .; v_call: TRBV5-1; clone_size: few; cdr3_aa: CASSLDYRSLDPLYEQYF; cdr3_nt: TGCGCCAGCAGCTTGGATTACCGATCGTTGGACCCCCTCTACGAGCAGTACTTC
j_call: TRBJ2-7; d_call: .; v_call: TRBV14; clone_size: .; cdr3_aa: CASSLRQTSYEQYF; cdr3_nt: TGTGCCAGCAGCCTTAGACAGACCTCCTACGAGCAGTACTTC
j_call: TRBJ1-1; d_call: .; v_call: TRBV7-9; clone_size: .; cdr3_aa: CASSLAGNTEAFF; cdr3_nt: TGTGCCAGCAGCTTAGCGGGGAACACTGAAGCTTTCTTT
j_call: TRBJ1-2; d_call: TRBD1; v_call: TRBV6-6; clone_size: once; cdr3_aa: CASSYSETGAYGYTF; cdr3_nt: TGTGCCAGCAGTTACTCGGAGACAGGGGCCTATGGCTACACCTTC
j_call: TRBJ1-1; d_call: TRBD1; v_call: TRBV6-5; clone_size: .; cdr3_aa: CASSSRQGRTEAFF; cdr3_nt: TGTGCCAGCAGTTCCAGACAGGGGAGAACTGAAGCTTTCTTT
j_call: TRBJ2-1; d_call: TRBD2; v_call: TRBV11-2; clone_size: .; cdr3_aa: CASGTRGTSPTEQFF; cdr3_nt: TGTGCCAGCGGGACGCGGGGGACTAGCCCGACCGAGCAGTTCTTC
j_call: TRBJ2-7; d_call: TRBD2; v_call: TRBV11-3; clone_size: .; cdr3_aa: CASSLRGGPLYEQYF; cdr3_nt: TGTGCCAGCAGCTTACGGGGGGGACCCCTCTACGAGCAGTACTTC
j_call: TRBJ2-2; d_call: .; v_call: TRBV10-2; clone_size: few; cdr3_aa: CASEYTGELFF; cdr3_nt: TGCGCCAGCGAGTACACCGGGGAGCTGTTTTTT
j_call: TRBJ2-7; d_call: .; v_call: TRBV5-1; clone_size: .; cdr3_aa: CASSAGGRSYEQYF; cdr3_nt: TGCGCCAGCAGCGCCGGGGGGCGATCCTACGAGCAGTACTTC
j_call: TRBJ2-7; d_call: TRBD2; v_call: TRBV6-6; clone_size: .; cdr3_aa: CASKFGGTNNEQYF; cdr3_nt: TGTGCCAGCAAATTCGGGGGGACTAATAACGAGCAGTACTTC
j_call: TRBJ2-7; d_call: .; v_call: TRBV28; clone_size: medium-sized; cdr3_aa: CASSTRRMQQYF; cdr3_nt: TGTGCCAGCAGTACCCGTCGGATGCAGCAGTACTTC
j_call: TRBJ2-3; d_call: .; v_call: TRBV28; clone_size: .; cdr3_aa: CASSPGGAVDTQYF; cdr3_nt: TGTGCCAGCAGCCCCGGTGGGGCCGTAGATACGCAGTATTTT
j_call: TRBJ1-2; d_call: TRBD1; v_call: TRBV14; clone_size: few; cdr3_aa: CASSQDETGDGYTF; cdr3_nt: TGTGCCAGCAGCCAAGACGAGACAGGGGACGGCTACACCTTC
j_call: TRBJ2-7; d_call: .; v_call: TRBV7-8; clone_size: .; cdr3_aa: CASSLVIGDYEQYF; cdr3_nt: TGTGCCAGCAGCTTAGTAATAGGGGACTACGAGCAGTACTTC
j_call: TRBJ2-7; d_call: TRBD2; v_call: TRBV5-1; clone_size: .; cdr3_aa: CASSLGGASGEQYF; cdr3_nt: TGCGCCAGCAGCTTGGGAGGGGCTAGCGGCGAGCAGTACTTC
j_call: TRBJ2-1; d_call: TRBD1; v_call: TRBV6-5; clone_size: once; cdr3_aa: CASSHGQGAYNEQFF; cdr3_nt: TGTGCCAGCAGTCACGGACAGGGGGCGTATAATGAGCAGTTCTTC
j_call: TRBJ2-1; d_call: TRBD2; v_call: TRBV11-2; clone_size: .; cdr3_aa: CASSPSSGTNNEQFF; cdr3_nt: TGTGCCAGCAGCCCCTCTAGCGGAACTAACAATGAGCAGTTCTTC
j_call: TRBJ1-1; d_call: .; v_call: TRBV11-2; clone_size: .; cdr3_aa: CASSRQTNTEAFF; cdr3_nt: TGTGCCAGCAGCAGACAGACGAACACTGAAGCTTTCTTT
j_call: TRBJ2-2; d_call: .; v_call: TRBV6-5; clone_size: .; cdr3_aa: CASSHGTGKGELFF; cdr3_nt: TGTGCCAGCAGCCACGGGACTGGAAAGGGGGAGCTGTTTTTT
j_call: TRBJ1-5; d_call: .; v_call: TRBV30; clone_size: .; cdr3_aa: CAWSSRAEQPQHF; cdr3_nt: TGTGCCTGGAGTTCGAGGGCTGAACAGCCCCAGCATTTT
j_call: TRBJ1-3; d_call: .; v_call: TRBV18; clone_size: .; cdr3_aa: CASSPNSGLGNTIYF; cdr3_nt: TGTGCCAGCTCACCAAATTCAGGGCTCGGAAACACCATATATTTT
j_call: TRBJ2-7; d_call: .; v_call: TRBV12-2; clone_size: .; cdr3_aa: CASRLAQGAYEQYF; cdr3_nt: TGTGCAAGTCGCTTAGCGCAGGGGGCCTACGAGCAGTACTTC
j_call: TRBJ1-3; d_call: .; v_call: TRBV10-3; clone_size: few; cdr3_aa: CAMTGMGNTIYF; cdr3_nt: TGTGCAATGACAGGCATGGGAAACACCATATATTTT
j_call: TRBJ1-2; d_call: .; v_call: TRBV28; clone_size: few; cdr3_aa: CASRFSNYGYTF; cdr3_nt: TGTGCCAGCAGGTTCTCCAACTATGGCTACACCTTC
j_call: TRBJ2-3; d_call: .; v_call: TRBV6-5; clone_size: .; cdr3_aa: CASSPRGGDTQYF; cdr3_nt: TGTGCCAGCAGTCCCCGGGGAGGAGATACGCAGTATTTT
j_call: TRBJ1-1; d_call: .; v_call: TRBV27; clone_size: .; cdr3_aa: CASSGRGILNTEAFF; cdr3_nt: TGTGCCAGCAGTGGACGCGGTATCTTGAACACTGAAGCTTTCTTT
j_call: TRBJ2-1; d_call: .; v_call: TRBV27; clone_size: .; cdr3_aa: CASRDSYNEQFF; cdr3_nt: TGTGCCAGCAGGGACAGCTACAATGAGCAGTTCTTC
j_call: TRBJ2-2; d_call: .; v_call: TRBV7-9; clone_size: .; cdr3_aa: CASSFGGQNTGELFF; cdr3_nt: TGTGCCAGCAGCTTCGGGGGTCAGAACACCGGGGAGCTGTTTTTT
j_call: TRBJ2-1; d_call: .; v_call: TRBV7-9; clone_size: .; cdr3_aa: CASSPEGPIEQFF; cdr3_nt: TGTGCCAGCAGCCCGGAGGGGCCCATTGAGCAGTTCTTC
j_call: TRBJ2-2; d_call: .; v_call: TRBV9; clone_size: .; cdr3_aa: CASSFTVVGTGELFF; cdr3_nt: TGTGCCAGCAGCTTCACGGTGGTGGGCACCGGGGAGCTGTTTTTT
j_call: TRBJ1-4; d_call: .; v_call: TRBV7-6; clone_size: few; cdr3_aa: CASSLKVRAGNEKLFF; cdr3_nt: TGTGCCAGCAGCTTAAAGGTGAGGGCAGGGAATGAAAAACTGTTTTTT
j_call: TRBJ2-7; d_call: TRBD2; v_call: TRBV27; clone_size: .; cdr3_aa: CASSLTGTSGSFSYEQYF; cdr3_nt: TGTGCCAGCAGTCTCACCGGGACTAGCGGGAGTTTTTCCTACGAGCAGTACTTC
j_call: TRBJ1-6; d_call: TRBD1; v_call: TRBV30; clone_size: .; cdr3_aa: CAWRLWTGDSPLHF; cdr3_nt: TGTGCCTGGAGGTTATGGACAGGGGATTCACCCCTCCACTTT
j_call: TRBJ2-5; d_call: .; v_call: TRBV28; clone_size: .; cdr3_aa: CASIDAGSGETQYF; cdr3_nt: TGTGCCAGCATCGACGCCGGGAGCGGGGAGACCCAGTACTTC
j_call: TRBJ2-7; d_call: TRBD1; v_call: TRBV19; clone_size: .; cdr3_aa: CASRDGTGSVYEQYF; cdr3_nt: TGTGCCAGTAGGGACGGGACAGGGAGCGTCTACGAGCAGTACTTC
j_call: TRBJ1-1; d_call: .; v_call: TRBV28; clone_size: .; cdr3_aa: CASSLFSSGTAAFF; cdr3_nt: TGTGCCAGCAGTTTATTTAGTTCAGGGACCGCAGCTTTCTTT
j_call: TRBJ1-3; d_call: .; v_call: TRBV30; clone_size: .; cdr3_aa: CAWSVPPGISGNTIYF; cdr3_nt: TGTGCCTGGAGTGTACCGCCGGGAATCTCTGGAAACACCATATATTTT
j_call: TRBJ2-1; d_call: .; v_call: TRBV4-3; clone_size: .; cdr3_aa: CASSPALGLTAFYNEQFF; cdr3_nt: TGCGCCAGCAGCCCCGCCCTGGGGTTAACAGCATTTTACAATGAGCAGTTCTTC
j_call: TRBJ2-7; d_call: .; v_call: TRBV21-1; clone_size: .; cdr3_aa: CASSKWAGGPYEQYF; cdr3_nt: TGTGCCAGCAGCAAATGGGCGGGAGGGCCCTACGAGCAGTACTTC